These 18 T cell receptor beta chains were sequenced from one sample in a study of radiotherapy plus CTLA-4 blockade in lung cancer. Method: immunoSEQ multiplex PCR; TCRdb's copy keeps in-frame clones and lacks some. The table has about 23,000 clones, 70% to 75% seen once. Sequencing was performed on peripheral blood, taken from a patient treated with radiotherapy plus ipilimumab. The receptors were sampled from a human donor with non-small cell lung cancer whose response to radiotherapy plus ipilimumab could not be evaluated.

The chain uses TRBV5-4 and TRBJ2-3, with 9 positions matching TRBD2. The V gene's germline CDR1 is SGHNT and CDR2 YYREEE (reference sequence). This CDR3 region has 19 residues. After removal of 0 bases from V and 1 base from J, the junction contained 12 bases not matched to a gene. CDR3 coding DNA: TGTGCCAGCAGCTTGGAGGGTGGCGGGAGGGCCCTCGGCACAGATACGCAGTATTTT. It specifies CASSLEGGGRALGTDTQYF.

Comments on this clone: One end of the junction does not line up with germline, which may come from a read error. The rearrangement uses TRBV27 and TRBJ2-4; the match to TRBD2 covers 7 bases. Germline assignment: CDR1 MNHEY and CDR2 SMNVEV (reference sequence). The CDR3 length is 18 residues. DNA for the CDR3: TGTGTCAGCAGTCCCTCGGGGCGGGGGACTATATTCAAAAACATTCAGTACTTC. This encodes CVSSPSGRGTIFKNIQYF.

This clone was counted once. This chain uses TRBV5-1 with TRBJ2-7, with D perhaps TRBD1 (5 bases). CDR1 is SGHRS and CDR2 is YFSETQ in the germline V gene. This CDR3 contains 14 residues. Trimming shortened V by 2 bases and J by 2 bases, and 11 bases separated the two germline ends. The CDR3: CASSFGADTYEQYF. Written as DNA, the CDR3 is TGCGCCAGCAGCTTCGGCGCGGACACCTACGAGCAGTACTTC.

J is TRBJ2-1 and V is TRBV7-6; 7 nucleotides line up with TRBD1. The germline V gene has CDR1 SGHVS and CDR2 FNYEAQ. The CDR3 is 16 amino acids. The ends lost 0 bases at V and 3 bases at J; junction bases unmatched: 5. The DNA for the CDR3 is TGTGCCAGCAGCTTAGCGCAGGCAGGGGGCTACAATGAGCAGTTCTTC. Amino acid sequence: CASSLAQAGGYNEQFF.

V usage is TRBV30 and J usage is TRBJ2-7; 12 positions match TRBD1. The ends lost 5 bases at V and 3 bases at J; junction bases unmatched: 5. CDR3 length: 14 residues. The germline CDR1 and CDR2 sequences are GTSNPN and SVGIG (reference sequence). This chain's CDR3 is CAWAGTGGYYEQYF. CDR3 DNA: TGTGCCTGGGCCGGGACAGGGGGCTACTACGAGCAGTACTTC.

This rearrangement joins TRBV7-8 to TRBJ2-6; D gene ambiguous. From germline, CDR1 is SGHVS and CDR2 FQNEAQ. The V gene lost 6 bases and the J gene lost 0 bases, with 9 bases spanning the gap. The CDR3 totals 15 residues. The CDR3 protein is CASRRAGSGANVLTF. The CDR3 coding sequence is TGTGCCAGCAGACGAGCTGGCTCTGGGGCCAACGTCCTGACTTTC.

The chain is built from TRBV9 and TRBJ1-2, with 10 bases aligning to TRBD1. The V gene end was trimmed by 1 base and the J gene end by 2 bases; junction bases not matched to a gene: 2. The length of the CDR3 is 15 residues. Germline V gene lookup returns CDR1 SGDLS and CDR2 YYNGEE. The CDR3 reads CASSVLDRGNYGYTF. For the CDR3, the DNA is TGTGCCAGCAGCGTATTGGACAGGGGGAACTATGGCTACACCTTC.

This chain links TRBV7-2 with TRBJ2-7; TRBD2 matches at 8 bases. The V gene's germline CDR1 is SGHTA and CDR2 FQGNSA. CDR3 length: 15 amino acids. V was clipped by 0 bases and J by 1 base; unmatched bases: 2. This CDR3 reads CASSLASGTSYEQYF. As DNA, the CDR3 is TGTGCCAGCAGCTTAGCTAGCGGGACTTCCTACGAGCAGTACTTC.

This chain connects TRBV11-2 to TRBJ2-7; 11 nucleotides line up with TRBD2. Germline assignment: CDR1 SGHAT and CDR2 FQNNGV. The CDR3 length is 18 residues. The junction had 11 bases not matched to a gene; V was cut back by 3 bases and J by 1 base. CDR3 sequence: CASSFMLAGGPRSYEQYF. The CDR3, as DNA: TGTGCCAGCAGCTTTATGCTAGCGGGAGGACCGAGATCCTACGAGCAGTACTTC.

This rearrangement joins TRBV18 to TRBJ2-7, with a weak D call TRBD1 (5 bases). Germline V gene data show CDR1 as KGHSH and CDR2 as LQKENI. The CDR3 is 15 amino acids. Trimming stripped 1 base from V and 2 bases from J, with 12 bases between. This CDR3 is CASSPQGIRTYEQYF. The CDR3 nucleotides read TGTGCCAGCTCACCACAGGGGATACGAACCTACGAGCAGTACTTC.

This clone has a handful of counts. This rearrangement joins TRBV5-1 to TRBJ1-4, with a possible D match to TRBD1 (5 bases). The CDR3 extends over 12 amino acids. In germline, CDR1 is SGHRS, CDR2 YFSETQ. The V end lost 7 bases, the J end lost 10 bases, and 14 bases lay between the germline ends. The CDR3 nucleotides read TGCGCCAGCTCCGAGCAGGGCACAAAACTGTTTTTT. It specifies CASSEQGTKLFF.

This clone was seen a single time. The V and J genes are TRBV6-5 and TRBJ1-5; TRBD1 agrees at 7 bases. In germline, CDR1 is MNHEY, CDR2 SVGAGI. This CDR3 comprises 14 residues. The J segment lost 2 bases and the V segment lost 6 bases, leaving 4 bases of the junction unmatched. DNA of the CDR3: TGTGCCAGCAGAAAAGGACAGGGCAATCAGCCCCAGCATTTT. This sequence encodes CASRKGQGNQPQHF.

V and J are TRBV27 and TRBJ1-4, with D maybe TRBD1 (5 bases). This CDR3 spans 14 amino acids. V gave up 6 bases and J gave up 10 bases, with 18 bases separating them. Germline V CDR1 and CDR2: MNHEY, SMNVEV (reference sequence). The DNA for the CDR3 is TGTGCCAGCAGACGGGAAGGGAGGGGTTCAAAACTGTTTTTT. It encodes CASRREGRGSKLFF.

This clone was seen just once. The rearrangement joins TRBV5-1 to TRBJ2-5; D not resolved. The tail of the sequence fits TRBJ2-7 better, so the J call may be wrong. This CDR3 spans 13 amino acids. CDR1 SGHRS and CDR2 YFSETQ come from the germline V gene. The CDR3 DNA sequence: TGCGCCAGCAGCCCAATGGGGAATAGCGAGCAGTACTTC. Translated, it gives CASSPMGNSEQYF.

The J gene is TRBJ2-1, the V gene TRBV6-6; TRBD2 is a possible D gene (6 bases). V shed 0 bases and J shed 9 bases, with 12 bases lying between them. Germline values: CDR1 MNHNY, CDR2 SVGAGI (reference sequence). This CDR3 is 14 amino acids long. This chain's CDR3 is CASSYSGLRIEQFF. The CDR3 nucleotides are TGTGCCAGCAGTTACTCGGGACTGAGGATTGAGCAGTTCTTC.

J is TRBJ2-5 and V is TRBV7-9; possible D gene TRBD2, 6 bases. The CDR3 sequence is 14 residues long. Trimming pared 5 bases from V and 4 bases from J, leaving 14 bases between. Germline CDR1 reads SEHNR; CDR2 reads FQNEAQ (reference sequence). The CDR3 sequence is CASSARLEGETQYF. The CDR3 bases are TGTGCCAGCAGCGCGCGATTGGAGGGAGAGACCCAGTACTTC.

The chain has TRBV27 and TRBJ1-2, with D perhaps TRBD1 (5 bases). The length of the CDR3 is 15 residues. Trimming removed 4 bases from V and 4 bases from J, with 16 bases in between. Germline-derived CDR1 and CDR2 are MNHEY and SMNVEV (reference sequence). Here the CDR3 reads CASSSWGAGGYGYTF. The CDR3 DNA reads as TGTGCCAGCAGTTCATGGGGCGCCGGGGGCTATGGCTACACCTTC.

The gene calls are TRBV2 and TRBJ2-5, with 11 bases that match TRBD2. Per the germline V gene, CDR1 is SNHLY and CDR2 is FYNNEI. V lost 8 bases to trimming and J lost 4 bases; unmatched junction nucleotides: 9. This CDR3 region has 15 residues. The CDR3 sequence is CASVEVGLAGETQYF. CDR3 sequence (DNA): TGTGCCAGCGTAGAAGTAGGACTAGCGGGAGAGACCCAGTACTTC.